This paragraph covers one T cell receptor beta chain sequence. The antigen remains unidentified. These data come from a study of CD8 T cells in ankylosing spondylitis. General study points: Made up of fewer than 10 highly homologous variants, a TCR beta motif appeared characteristic of ankylosing spondylitis blood. The disease-linked clones had a CD8+ phenotype and low blood frequencies. The study looked at matched synovial fluid samples from ankylosing spondylitis patients. Disease-linked clones were reported to be significantly enriched there.

In making TCR beta libraries, quantitative 5'-RACE with molecular barcodes was used. Each CDR3 protein gets one entry after TCRdb re-called the 5' RACE reads with MiXCR. This table holds about 800,000 distinct CDR3 sequences, around 11% found once. From germline, CDR1 is DFQATT and CDR2 SNEGSKA (reference sequence). V was shortened by 6 bases and J by 7 bases, with 9 bases between the two germline ends. The CDR3 contains 10 residues. The sequenced material came from blood, either unsorted or a sorted T cell fraction (not recorded which). The chain employs TRBV20-1 and TRBJ2-5, with D unresolved. The receptor was isolated from a male donor with ankylosing spondylitis. CDR3 residues: CSAAKRTQYF. The CDR3, as DNA: TGCAGTGCAGCGAAGAGGACCCAGTACTTC.